This record looks at one TCR beta chain sequence and its context. What it binds is not known. Trimming pared 10 bases from V and 2 bases from J, leaving 15 bases between. CDR1 and CDR2 (germline): MNHNY, SVGAGI (reference sequence). The CDR3 runs 13 residues. The source of the sample is a study of T cell responses to AZD1222 COVID-19 vaccine. The wider study: Whether given at about 4 or about 12 weeks, second doses were pooled. Study observations and caveats: Sampled repertoires all dated from after the peak T cell response. The donors showed a predominance of white British ancestry and of females, with possible underestimation of clonal diversity. Across the whole spike, CD4 TCRs peaked at regions 160-218 and 743-854.

Method: immunoSEQ multiplex PCR; TCRdb's copy keeps in-frame clones and lacks some. The table lists roughly 120,000 clones, more than 75% of them singletons. The sample was peripheral blood, taken on day 0 of AZD1222 vaccination. The TCR originated in an adult in good health. This chain links TRBV6-6 with TRBJ2-7; D is ambiguous. The CDR3 loop is CATAPRSPYEQYF. The CDR3 DNA follows: TGTGCCACCGCCCCCCGCAGCCCCTACGAGCAGTACTTC.